The 27 T cell receptor beta chains below come from one sample, sequenced in a study of blood T cells in healthy people across ages. Next came a second PCR, run for about 7 to 12 cycles, which used a sample-barcoded 5' primer along with a J-beta primer mix. TCRdb reprocessed the 5' RACE reads via MiXCR and lists one record per CDR3 protein. The data hold about 680,000 distinct CDR3 sequences, with 45% to 50% observed a single time. What was sequenced was blood. The receptors were gathered from a woman aged 55-70 years in good health.

The chain carries TRBV30 and TRBJ2-7, with no clear D. V lost 0 bases and J lost 2, with 11 bases in between. Germline loops: CDR1 GTSNPN, CDR2 SVGIG (reference sequence). This CDR3 is 14 amino acids long. CDR3 region: CAWSVGTNPYEQYF. CDR3 bases: TGTGCCTGGAGTGTTGGAACAAATCCCTACGAGCAGTACTTC.

The chain combines TRBV10-3 with TRBJ2-7, with D uncertain. Germline CDR1 reads ENHRY; CDR2 reads SYGVKD. This CDR3 comprises 11 residues. Trimming pared 6 bases from V and 0 bases from J, leaving 3 bases between. This CDR3 is CAIRSSYEQYF. CDR3 coding DNA: TGTGCCATCAGGAGCTCCTACGAGCAGTACTTC.

The chain's CDR3 is CASSVQGSNSPLHF. The CDR3 coding sequence is TGTGCCAGCAGCGTTCAGGGTAGTAATTCACCCCTCCACTTT. The rearrangement joins TRBV9 to TRBJ1-6, with D possibly being TRBD1 (5 bases). The germline CDR1 and CDR2 sequences are SGDLS and YYNGEE. The CDR3 consists of 14 residues. Trimming left V 2 bases short and J 6 bases short, with 9 bases between.

This clonotype was counted a few times. The rearrangement uses TRBV24-1 and TRBJ2-1, with no clear D. The CDR3 is 15 amino acids. CDR1 is KGHDR, CDR2 SFDVKD, per germline. Trimming cost V 3 bases and J 5 bases, with 13 bases left between them. The DNA of the CDR3 is TGTGCCACCAGTGATCAGTCGCCGATGGACAATGAGCAGTTCTTC. It specifies CATSDQSPMDNEQFF.

The chain carries TRBV10-3 and TRBJ2-3; 10 nucleotides match TRBD2. The trim removed 6 bases at V and 7 bases at J, leaving 10 bases unmatched. The CDR3 covers 15 residues. Germline CDR1 and CDR2: ENHRY and SYGVKD. The CDR3 reads CAISSSGRDIYTQYF. In DNA, the CDR3 is TGTGCCATCAGCTCTAGCGGGAGAGACATCTATACGCAGTATTTT.

The chain recombines TRBV7-2 with TRBJ2-1, with D perhaps matching TRBD1 (6 bases). This CDR3 region has 13 residues. V was clipped by 5 bases and J by 10 bases, with 15 bases between them. Germline CDR1 and CDR2: SGHTA and FQGNSA. CDR3 DNA sequence: TGTGCCAGCAGCGCGACTTCCGGGACAGAGCAGTTCTTC. It specifies CASSATSGTEQFF.

The CDR3 sequence: CATSRVGTGGISYNEQFF. CDR3 nucleotides: TGTGCCACCAGCAGAGTAGGAACGGGAGGTATTTCCTACAATGAGCAGTTCTTC. The V call is TRBV15, the J call TRBJ2-1; the match to TRBD2 covers 7 bases. Germline V gene lookup returns CDR1 LNHNV and CDR2 YYDKDF (reference sequence). The CDR3 sequence is 18 residues long. The trim removed 1 base at V and 1 base at J, leaving 10 bases unmatched.

The chain links TRBV20-1 to TRBJ1-4; 7 bases agree with TRBD1. The CDR3 has 15 residues. After removal of 1 base from V and 3 bases from J, the junction contained 5 bases not matched to a gene. CDR1 is DFQATT, CDR2 SNEGSKA, per germline (reference sequence). For the CDR3, the DNA is TGCAGTGCTAGAGCCAACAGGGGTGCTAATGAAAAACTGTTTTTT. Its translation: CSARANRGANEKLFF.

The chain couples TRBV5-8 to TRBJ2-5; 13 bases align to TRBD2. The end of the DNA aligns better with TRBJ2-7, so the J call may be wrong. Germline V gene data show CDR1 as SGHTS and CDR2 as YDEGEE. The CDR3 runs 15 residues. CDR3 region: CASSRWTSGRPEQYF. CDR3 in DNA: TGTGCCAGCAGCAGATGGACTAGCGGGAGACCCGAGCAGTACTTC.

This clonotype was seen only a few times. V usage is TRBV4-2 and J usage is TRBJ2-3, with TRBD1 as a possible D gene (5 bases). The CDR3 extends over 15 amino acids. With 5 bases removed from V and 3 bases from J, the gap between germline ends came to 15 bases. From germline, CDR1 is LGHNA and CDR2 YNFKEQ. The CDR3 spells CASSFKQEYTDTQYF. For the CDR3, the DNA is TGTGCCAGCAGCTTTAAACAGGAGTATACAGATACGCAGTATTTT.

This clonotype was picked up a small number of times. The chain has TRBV28 and TRBJ2-7; no definite D call. Germline V gene lookup returns CDR1 MDHEN and CDR2 SYDVKM. The CDR3 consists of 13 residues. V lost 6 bases and J 3 bases, leaving 12 bases between the germline ends. This CDR3 is CASSVGMYYEQYF. DNA for the CDR3: TGTGCCAGCAGCGTTGGGATGTACTACGAGCAGTACTTC.

The genes are TRBV27 and TRBJ1-2; D is unclear. The V gene lost 3 bases and the J gene lost 0 bases, with 11 bases spanning the gap. The germline V gene has CDR1 MNHEY and CDR2 SMNVEV (reference sequence). The CDR3 spans 15 residues. The CDR3 region has the DNA TGTGCCAGCAGTTTCACGGGTGTAACTAACTATGGCTACACCTTC. Protein: CASSFTGVTNYGYTF.

In its sample, this clonotype was seen a few times. The rearrangement links TRBV4-1 to TRBJ2-1, with 7 bases lining up with TRBD2. CDR1 MGHRA and CDR2 YSYEKL come from the germline V gene. The CDR3 extends over 16 amino acids. J lost 4 bases, V lost 4 bases, and 10 bases had no gene match. The CDR3 reads CASSPLPSGTYNEQFF. In nucleotides, the CDR3 is TGCGCCAGCAGCCCGCTACCTAGCGGTACGTACAATGAGCAGTTCTTC.

J is TRBJ1-4 and V is TRBV20-1; 7 nucleotides line up with TRBD1. CDR1 DFQATT and CDR2 SNEGSKA come from the germline V gene (reference sequence). The CDR3 has 14 amino acids. V gave up 3 bases and J gave up 4 bases; unmatched junction bases: 5. The chain's CDR3 is CSASDRAFNEKLFF. The CDR3 bases are TGCAGTGCTAGCGACAGGGCGTTTAATGAAAAACTGTTTTTT.

The chain recombines TRBV20-1 with TRBJ1-4, with 9 bases identical to TRBD1. CDR1 DFQATT and CDR2 SNEGSKA come from the germline V gene (reference sequence). The CDR3 is 14 amino acids. V lost 5 bases and J lost 7; bases outside the gene matches: 8. The DNA of the CDR3 is TGCAGTGCTTCAACAGGGGGCTTGGGTGAAAAACTGTTTTTT. Translation gives CSASTGGLGEKLFF.

The chain recombines TRBV6-5 with TRBJ2-3; possible D gene TRBD2, 6 bases. The CDR3 totals 16 residues. In germline, CDR1 is MNHEY, CDR2 SVGAGI. Trimming stripped 5 bases from V and 0 bases from J, with 15 bases between. Written as DNA, the CDR3 is TGTGCCAGCAGTCCGGCGGGACTTACTAGCACAGATACGCAGTATTTT. Encoded protein: CASSPAGLTSTDTQYF.

The genes are TRBV2 and TRBJ2-5, with 11 bases identical to TRBD2. Trimming cost V 8 bases and J 4 bases; bases outside gene matches: 12. Germline CDR1 and CDR2: SNHLY and FYNNEI. This CDR3 region has 16 residues. The DNA of the CDR3 is TGTGCCAGCGGAGGGAATAGCGGGAGGGAGCGAGAGACCCAGTACTTC. Translation: CASGGNSGRERETQYF.

The V and J genes are TRBV28 and TRBJ2-3, with D possibly matching TRBD1 (6 bases). This CDR3 is built from 13 residues. Trimming took 7 bases from V and 3 from J, leaving 11 bases between them. Germline V lookup: CDR1 MDHEN, CDR2 SYDVKM. CDR3 sequence: CASNTGKTDTQYF. DNA for the CDR3: TGTGCCAGCAATACAGGGAAAACAGATACGCAGTATTTT. The complete variable domain, with remaining parts taken from reference TRBV28 and TRBJ2-3, reads DVKVTQSSRYLVKRTGEKVFLECVQDMDHENMFWYRQDPGLGLRLIYFSYDVKMKEKGDIPEGYSVSREKKERFSLILESASTNQTSMYLCASNTGKTDTQYFGPGTRLTVL.

The genes are TRBV7-2 and TRBJ2-5; D perhaps matches TRBD1 (6 bases). The J call may be incorrect, as the DNA end agrees better with TRBJ2-7. CDR3 size: 14 residues. Per germline, CDR1 SGHTA and CDR2 FQGNSA. For the CDR3, the DNA is TGTGCCAGCAGCGATGGCACAGGGTCCAACGAGCAGTACTTC. Protein product: CASSDGTGSNEQYF.

The gene calls are TRBV20-1 and TRBJ2-5; the D is unclear. In germline, CDR1 is DFQATT, CDR2 SNEGSKA (reference sequence). V was shortened by 0 bases and J by 4 bases, with 12 bases between the two germline ends. CDR3 length: 14 residues. CDR3 sequence (DNA): TGCAGTGCTAGAGAACACAGCCTCGGAGAGACCCAGTACTTC. Residues: CSAREHSLGETQYF.

Only one count was recorded for this clonotype. CDR3 residues: CASTKRVGQGFNEQFF. For the CDR3, the DNA is TGTGCCAGCACCAAGAGGGTGGGACAGGGTTTTAATGAGCAGTTCTTC. This chain links TRBV7-2 with TRBJ2-1, with 9 bases identical to TRBD1. This CDR3 contains 16 residues. CDR1 and CDR2 from the germline V gene are SGHTA and FQGNSA. Germline trimming cut 7 bases from V and 7 bases from J; bases unmatched to any gene: 14.

The chain has TRBV20-1 and TRBJ2-5; 10 nucleotides line up with TRBD2. This CDR3 has 16 amino acids. Germline V CDR1 and CDR2: DFQATT, SNEGSKA (reference sequence). The J segment lost 2 bases and the V segment lost 0 bases, leaving 6 bases of the junction unmatched. Written as DNA, the CDR3 is TGCAGTGCTAGAGATCCCAGGACTAGCGGACAAGAGACCCAGTACTTC. As protein: CSARDPRTSGQETQYF.

The gene calls are TRBV5-1 and TRBJ2-5; TRBD1 agrees at 9 bases. Trimming cost V 3 bases and J 5 bases; bases outside gene matches: 8. CDR1 is SGHRS, CDR2 YFSETQ, per germline. CDR3 length equals 15 residues. For the CDR3, the DNA is TGCGCCAGCAGCTCTACTACAGGGGGCGCGGAGACCCAGTACTTC. Its protein is CASSSTTGGAETQYF.

This clonotype appeared a few times. V is TRBV7-2 and J is TRBJ2-6; TRBD1 might be the D (5 bases). CDR1 and CDR2 (germline): SGHTA, FQGNSA. V was trimmed by 3 bases and J by 2 bases, leaving 14 bases between them. The CDR3 is 17 amino acids. The CDR3 bases are TGTGCCAGCAGCTTCTACCAGGGTGCGACTGGGGCCAACGTCCTGACTTTC. Encoded protein: CASSFYQGATGANVLTF.

Comments on this clonotype: A much larger clone lies a single base off, so this may be a read error. The chain employs TRBV4-2 and TRBJ1-2; TRBD1 agrees at 8 bases. CDR1 and CDR2 (germline): LGHNA, YNFKEQ. This CDR3 spans 16 amino acids. The CDR3 region has the DNA TGTGCCAGCAGCCCTGGGACAGGAGGGGAGAACTGTGGCTACACCTTC. Protein product: CASSPGTGGENCGYTF.

In this sample, this clonotype turned up once. The germline gene is not matched at one end of the junction; a read error may be the cause. This chain joins TRBV29-1 and TRBJ1-1; 7 nucleotides line up with TRBD1. Germline loops: CDR1 SQVTM, CDR2 ANQGSEA. CDR3 size: 15 residues. CDR3 DNA: TGCAGCGCTGAAGATCGAGGGACAGCCATTCCGGAAGCTTTCTTT. It codes for CSAEDRGTAIPEAFF.

A few counts support this clonotype. The chain links TRBV20-1 to TRBJ1-2; no definite D call. V lost 0 bases, J lost 0 bases, and 11 bases lay in between. This CDR3 is 15 amino acids long. Germline V gives CDR1 DFQATT, CDR2 SNEGSKA (reference sequence). The CDR3 spells CSARDVITANYGYTF. Written as DNA, the CDR3 is TGCAGTGCTAGAGATGTGATAACAGCTAACTATGGCTACACCTTC.